This T cell receptor beta chain emerged from a study of blood T cell repertoires in COVID-19. For the study at large: Samples of COVID-19 (acute and convalescent) were obtained from the United States, Italy and Spain. From T cells, B-cell-depleted T cells, or PBMCs came the material, which was cDNA or gDNA.

In the authors' methods: Estimation of nucleated cell counts relied on the amplification of reference gene primers. Sequencing used immunoSEQ multiplex PCR; TCRdb keeps in-frame clones, though not all of them. V and J calls and clone size are as listed in that table; D and trimming were resolved from the DNA. The top ten hold around 4.7% of the sample, which has about 120,000 clones, approximately 90% seen once. The V gene's germline CDR1 is KGHSH and CDR2 LQKENI. J gave up 4 bases and V 6 bases, and 12 bases lay outside the gene matches. The CDR3 has 17 residues. Sequences were obtained from peripheral blood. This receptor was obtained from a man between 40 and 49 years old with acute or convalescent COVID-19. The chain links TRBV18 to TRBJ2-1; 10 positions agree with TRBD2. The CDR3 bases are TGTGCCAGCTCCCTCAAAGCGGGAGGGGGAACTTACAATGAGCAGTTCTTC. Its translation is CASSLKAGGGTYNEQFF. Filled out from reference TRBV18 and TRBJ2-1, the complete variable domain reads NAGVMQNPRHLVRRRGQEARLRCSPMKGHSHVYWYRQLPEEGLKFMVYLQKENIIDESGMPKERFSAEFPKEGPSILRIQQVVRGDSAAYFCASSLKAGGGTYNEQFFGPGTRLTVL.